The 4 T cell receptor beta chains reported below all come from one sample, sequenced in a study of shared clonotypes between healthy human individuals. Assay used: immunoSEQ multiplex PCR; TCRdb lists only in-frame clones, some missing. The sample has about 560,000 clones; around 78% are singletons. Sequenced sample: PBMCs. All receptors derive from a woman between 40 and 50 years old in good health. Some clones in this sample may be carry-over from other donors' samples.

J is TRBJ1-1 and V is TRBV19, with D possibly matching TRBD1 (6 bases). This CDR3 is 14 amino acids long. V was shortened by 6 bases and J by 0 bases, with 11 bases between the two germline ends. In germline, CDR1 is LNHDA, CDR2 SQIVND (reference sequence). The CDR3 DNA follows: TGTGCCAGTAGGCTACAGGGATTGAACACTGAAGCTTTCTTT. Translating gives CASRLQGLNTEAFF.

Here the CDR3 reads CASSIWGGGTAFF. CDR3 sequence (DNA): TGTGCCAGCAGCATATGGGGAGGGGGAACGGCTTTCTTT. The gene calls are TRBV5-4 and TRBJ1-1; the D gene is possibly TRBD1 (6 bases). CDR1 and CDR2 (germline): SGHNT, YYREEE (reference sequence). V lost 4 bases and J lost 11, with 18 bases in between. This CDR3 spans 13 amino acids.

This clone was counted a single time. V and J are TRBV4-3 and TRBJ2-3; the match to TRBD2 covers 8 bases. Germline-derived CDR1 and CDR2 are LGHNA and YSLEER. After removal of 2 bases from V and 13 bases from J, the junction contained 8 bases not matched to a gene. This CDR3 comprises 13 residues. CDR3 sequence (DNA): TGCGCCAGCAGCCAATCTACGGGACTAGTCGAGTATTTT. It specifies CASSQSTGLVEYF.

The chain uses TRBV19 and TRBJ2-2; no reliable D call. Germline V gene lookup returns CDR1 LNHDA and CDR2 SQIVND (reference sequence). The CDR3 covers 14 residues. With 6 bases removed from V and 4 bases from J, the gap between germline ends came to 12 bases. The CDR3 DNA reads as TGTGCCAGTAGAAATTCGTGGTCCACCGGGGAGCTGTTTTTT. This encodes CASRNSWSTGELFF.